The TCR beta chain described here comes from a study of T cell responses to AZD1222 COVID-19 vaccine (dated by TCRdb to 2020 to 2023). Regarding the complete study: Because spike-specific TCR depth and breadth did not differ between the two schedules, AZD1222 recipients who got a second dose at roughly 4 weeks were pooled with those who got a second dose at roughly 12 weeks. Enrollment into the trials was organized by age into subgroups of 18-55, 56-69 and 70-plus years, and those subgroups contained roughly 150, 30 and 60 TCR-sequenced participants, respectively. A total of 233 trial participants underwent TCR sequencing, of whom 200 to 220 received two doses of AZD1222 and some 26 received two doses of the MenACWY control vaccine. Results and caveats for the whole study, not just this receptor: The vaccine-associated CD4 TCRs covered the entire spike protein, and the dominant responses fell in regions 160-218 and 743-854. No day 14 peak-response samples were available, so repertoires were characterized only after the peak T cell response. Epitopes outside the regions mutated in the B.1.351 and B.1.1.7 variants were reportedly recognized by nearly half of the unique spike-specific TCRs. Most participants were white British and females outnumbered males, and the authors suggested that clonal diversity may have been underestimated. After two AZD1222 doses, both the breadth and the depth of spike-specific TCRs were significantly higher than at day 0 and than in MenACWY recipients. Only 5 to 7 AZD1222 recipients were SARS-CoV-2 seropositive at baseline, limiting conclusions about previously exposed vaccinees. The 56-69-year group was small, and its depth increase did not reach significance, likely because of low power.

A word on this clone: Its antigen remains unidentified. The input lacks base qualities; no much larger clone sits a single base away.

The CDR3 runs 15 residues from the cysteine to the phenylalanine. The only DNA kept is the CDR3, 45 bases in frame from the first base. Based on the germline V gene, the CDR1 and CDR2 sequences are KGHSH and LQKENI. V is clipped by 1 base and J by 4 bases, and the sequence between their germline boundaries is 13 bases long. The CDR3 regions of human TCRbeta chains were analyzed by immunosequencing. For the original study's pipeline: Repertoire TCRs were checked for matches against a reference library of SARS-CoV-2-specific TCRs that had been generated using the MIRA antigen-specificity platform. Breadth was defined as the fraction of unique TCRs that were SARS-CoV-2-associated. Depth was defined as the fraction of total T cells that were SARS-CoV-2-associated. Using the MIRA data, every spike-specific TCR was mapped to the spike region that the TCR reacted to and assigned to either a CD4 or a CD8 class. Log10-transformed breadth and depth values were compared by one-way ANOVA with Sidak's multiple comparisons tests. Sourced from immuneACCESS, this table was stored by TCRdb with only in-frame sequences that have V and J called. A share of the clones is absent; for the studies checked, an unresolved V gene accounts for under half, and the remainder has no known explanation. The DNA gave D and trimming, while V, J and clone size come from that table. Within this sample are more than 95,000 clones, with 88% of them counted one time only. Around 9.1% of the sample is held by the ten biggest clonotypes.

The sample's time point label, in plain terms: baseline before first vaccination. The vaccinee samples were drawn from two UK trials, COV001 and COV002, one of which was a single-blind randomized controlled phase 2/3 trial testing AZD1222 (ChAdOx1 nCoV-19) in healthy adults. Trial participant PBMC samples were collected at day 0 and day 28 after the second dose for TCRbeta chain sequencing. The sequence was collected from an adult in good health. The sequences come from peripheral blood, collected on day 0 of AZD1222 vaccination. The chain is encoded by TRBV18 joined to TRBJ1-2, with no D gene named confidently. The bases are TGTGCCAGCTCACCACGACAACAAGTAGGCTATGGCTACACCTTC. The resulting protein is CASSPRQQVGYGYTF.